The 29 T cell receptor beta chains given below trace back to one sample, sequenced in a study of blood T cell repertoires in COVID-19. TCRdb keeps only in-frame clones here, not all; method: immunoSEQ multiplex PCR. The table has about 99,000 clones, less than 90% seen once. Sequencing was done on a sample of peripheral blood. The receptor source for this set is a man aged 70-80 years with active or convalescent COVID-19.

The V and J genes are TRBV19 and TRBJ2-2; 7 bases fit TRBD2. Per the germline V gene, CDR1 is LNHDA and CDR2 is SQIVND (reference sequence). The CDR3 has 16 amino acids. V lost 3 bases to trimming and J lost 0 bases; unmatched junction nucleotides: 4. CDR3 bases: TGTGCCAGTAGTATCAGGCTAGCGGCGAACACCGGGGAGCTGTTTTTT. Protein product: CASSIRLAANTGELFF.

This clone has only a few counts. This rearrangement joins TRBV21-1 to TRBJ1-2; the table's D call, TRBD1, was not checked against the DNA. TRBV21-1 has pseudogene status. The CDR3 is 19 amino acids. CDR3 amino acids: CASSKYRTGALNGYYGYTF. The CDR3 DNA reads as TGTGCCAGCAGCAAATATCGGACAGGGGCCTTAAACGGCTACTATGGCTACACCTTC.

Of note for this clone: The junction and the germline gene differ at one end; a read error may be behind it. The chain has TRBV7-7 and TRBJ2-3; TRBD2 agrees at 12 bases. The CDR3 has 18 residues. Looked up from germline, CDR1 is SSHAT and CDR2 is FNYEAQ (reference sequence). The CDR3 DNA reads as TGTGCTAGCAGCCGACGGACTAGCGGGGCCTCTAGCACAGATACGCAGTATTTT. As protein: CASSRRTSGASSTDTQYF.

CDR3: CASSKLHGYTF. CDR3 nucleotides: TGTGCCAGCAGCAAACTACATGGCTACACCTTC. V and J are TRBV21-1 and TRBJ1-2. TRBV21-1 is classified as a pseudogene. The CDR3 is 11 residues long.

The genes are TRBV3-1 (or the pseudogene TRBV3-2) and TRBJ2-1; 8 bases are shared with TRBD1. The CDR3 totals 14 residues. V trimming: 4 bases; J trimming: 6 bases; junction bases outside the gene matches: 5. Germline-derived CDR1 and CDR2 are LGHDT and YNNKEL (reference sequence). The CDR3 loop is CASSRTGTGNEQFF. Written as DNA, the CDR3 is TGTGCCAGCAGCCGGACAGGGACTGGCAATGAGCAGTTCTTC.

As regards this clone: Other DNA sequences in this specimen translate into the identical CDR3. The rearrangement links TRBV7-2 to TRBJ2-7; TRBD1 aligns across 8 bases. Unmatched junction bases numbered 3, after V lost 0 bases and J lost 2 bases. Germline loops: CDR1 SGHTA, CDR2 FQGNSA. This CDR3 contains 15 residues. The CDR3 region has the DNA TGTGCCAGCAGCTTAGCCGGACAGGGTACCTACGAGCAGTACTTC. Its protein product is CASSLAGQGTYEQYF.

The CDR3 sequence: CASSVLADQETQYF. The CDR3 DNA reads as TGTGCCAGCTCCGTTTTGGCGGACCAAGAGACCCAGTACTTC. The J gene is TRBJ2-5, the V gene TRBV18; D is unresolved. Trimming removed 6 bases at V and 0 bases at J, with 11 bases between. This CDR3 contains 14 residues. Germline V gene data show CDR1 as KGHSH and CDR2 as LQKENI.

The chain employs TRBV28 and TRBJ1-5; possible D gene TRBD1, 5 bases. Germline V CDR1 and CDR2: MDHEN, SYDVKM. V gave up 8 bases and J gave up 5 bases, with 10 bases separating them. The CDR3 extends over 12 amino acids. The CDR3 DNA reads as TGTGCCAGCGGGGCTCGGGATCAGCCCCAGCATTTT. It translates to CASGARDQPQHF.

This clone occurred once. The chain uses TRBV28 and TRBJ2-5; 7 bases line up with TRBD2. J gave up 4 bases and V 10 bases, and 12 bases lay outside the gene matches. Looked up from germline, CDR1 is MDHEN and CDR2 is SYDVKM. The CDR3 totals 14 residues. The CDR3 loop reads CATLKPGGGETQYF. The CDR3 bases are TGTGCCACCTTAAAGCCTGGCGGGGGAGAGACCCAGTACTTC.

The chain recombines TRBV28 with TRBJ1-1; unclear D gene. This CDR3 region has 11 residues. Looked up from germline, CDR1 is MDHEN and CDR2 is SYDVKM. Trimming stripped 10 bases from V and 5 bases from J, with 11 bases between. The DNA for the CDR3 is TGTGCCATCCGGGGTGGGACTGAAGCTTTCTTT. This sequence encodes CAIRGGTEAFF.

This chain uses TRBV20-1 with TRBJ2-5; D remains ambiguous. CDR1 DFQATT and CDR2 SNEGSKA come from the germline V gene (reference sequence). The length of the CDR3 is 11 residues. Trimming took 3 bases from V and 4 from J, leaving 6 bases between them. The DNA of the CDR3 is TGCAGTGCTAGGTCTCGAGAGACCCAGTACTTC. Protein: CSARSRETQYF.

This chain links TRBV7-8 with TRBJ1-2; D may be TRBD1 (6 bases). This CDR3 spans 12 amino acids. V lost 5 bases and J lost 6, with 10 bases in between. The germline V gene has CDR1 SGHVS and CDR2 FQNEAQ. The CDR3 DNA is TGTGCCAGCAGCAGAACAGGGAATGGCTACACCTTC. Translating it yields CASSRTGNGYTF.

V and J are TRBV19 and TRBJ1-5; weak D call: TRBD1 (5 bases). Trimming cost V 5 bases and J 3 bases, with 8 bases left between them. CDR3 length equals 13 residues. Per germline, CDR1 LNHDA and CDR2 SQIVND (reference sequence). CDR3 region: CASSQTDNQPQHF. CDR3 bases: TGTGCCAGTAGTCAGACAGACAATCAGCCCCAGCATTTT.

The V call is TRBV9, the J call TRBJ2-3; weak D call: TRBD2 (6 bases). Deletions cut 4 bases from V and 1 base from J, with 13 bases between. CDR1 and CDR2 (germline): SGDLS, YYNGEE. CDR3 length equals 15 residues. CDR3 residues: CASSLYERGTDTQYF. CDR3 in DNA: TGTGCCAGCAGCCTTTACGAGCGGGGCACAGATACGCAGTATTTT.

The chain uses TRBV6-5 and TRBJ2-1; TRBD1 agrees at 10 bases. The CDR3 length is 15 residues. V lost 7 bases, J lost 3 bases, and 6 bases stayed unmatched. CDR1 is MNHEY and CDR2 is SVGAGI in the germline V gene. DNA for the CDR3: TGTGCCAGCACCGACAGGGGGCGTAACTACAATGAGCAGTTCTTC. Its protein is CASTDRGRNYNEQFF.

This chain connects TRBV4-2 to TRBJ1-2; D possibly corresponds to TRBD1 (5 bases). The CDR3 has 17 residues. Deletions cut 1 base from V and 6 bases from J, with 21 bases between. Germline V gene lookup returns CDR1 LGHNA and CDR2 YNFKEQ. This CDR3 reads CASSQVSGGVGVHGYTF. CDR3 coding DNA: TGTGCCAGCAGCCAAGTTTCCGGGGGGGTCGGGGTGCATGGCTACACCTTC.

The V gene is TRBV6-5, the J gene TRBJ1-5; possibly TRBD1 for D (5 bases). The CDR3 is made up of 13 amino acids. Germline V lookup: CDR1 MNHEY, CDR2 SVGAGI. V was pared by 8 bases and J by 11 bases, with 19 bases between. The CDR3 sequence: CASQGVGWMAQHF. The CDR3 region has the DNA TGTGCCAGCCAGGGTGTGGGGTGGATGGCCCAGCATTTT.

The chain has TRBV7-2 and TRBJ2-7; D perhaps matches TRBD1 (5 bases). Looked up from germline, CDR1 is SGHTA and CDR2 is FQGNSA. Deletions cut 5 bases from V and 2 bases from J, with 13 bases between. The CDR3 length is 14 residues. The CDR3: CASSPQGTAYEQYF. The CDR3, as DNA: TGTGCCAGCAGCCCCCAGGGCACGGCCTACGAGCAGTACTTC.

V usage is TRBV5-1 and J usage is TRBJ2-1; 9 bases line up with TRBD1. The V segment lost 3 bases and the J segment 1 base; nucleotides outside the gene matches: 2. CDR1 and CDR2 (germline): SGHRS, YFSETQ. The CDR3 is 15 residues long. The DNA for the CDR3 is TGCGCCAGCAGCTCCGGACAGGGGTCCTACAATGAGCAGTTCTTC. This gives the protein CASSSGQGSYNEQFF.

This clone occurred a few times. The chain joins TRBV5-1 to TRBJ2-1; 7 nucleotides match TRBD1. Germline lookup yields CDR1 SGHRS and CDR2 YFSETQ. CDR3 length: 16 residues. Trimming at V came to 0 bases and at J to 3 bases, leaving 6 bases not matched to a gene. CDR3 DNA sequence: TGCGCCAGCAGCTTGGGAGGTACAGGGGACTACAATGAGCAGTTCTTC. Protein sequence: CASSLGGTGDYNEQFF.

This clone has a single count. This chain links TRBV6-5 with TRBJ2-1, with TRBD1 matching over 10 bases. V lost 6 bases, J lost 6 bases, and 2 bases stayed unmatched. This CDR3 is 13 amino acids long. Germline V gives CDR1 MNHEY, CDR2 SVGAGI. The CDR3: CASRRQGANEQFF. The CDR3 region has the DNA TGTGCCAGCAGACGACAGGGGGCCAATGAGCAGTTCTTC.

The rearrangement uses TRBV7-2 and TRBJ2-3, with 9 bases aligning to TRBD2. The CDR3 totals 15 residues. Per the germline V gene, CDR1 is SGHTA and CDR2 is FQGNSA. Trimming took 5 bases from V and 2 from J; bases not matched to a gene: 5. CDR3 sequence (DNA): TGTGCCAGCAGCGTGAGCGGGGGGAACACAGATACGCAGTATTTT. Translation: CASSVSGGNTDTQYF. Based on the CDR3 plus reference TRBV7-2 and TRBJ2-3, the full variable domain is GAGVSQSPSNKVTEKGKDVELRCDPISGHTALYWYRQSLGQGLEFLIYFQGNSAPDKSGLPSDRFSAERTGGSVSTLTIQRTQQEDSAVYLCASSVSGGNTDTQYFGPGTRLTVL.

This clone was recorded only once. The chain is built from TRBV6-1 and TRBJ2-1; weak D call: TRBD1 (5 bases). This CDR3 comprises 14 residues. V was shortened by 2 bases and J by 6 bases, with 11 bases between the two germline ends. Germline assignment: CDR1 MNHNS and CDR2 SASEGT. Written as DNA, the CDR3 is TGTGCCAGCAGTGAACACGACAGAGTCAATGAGCAGTTCTTC. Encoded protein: CASSEHDRVNEQFF.

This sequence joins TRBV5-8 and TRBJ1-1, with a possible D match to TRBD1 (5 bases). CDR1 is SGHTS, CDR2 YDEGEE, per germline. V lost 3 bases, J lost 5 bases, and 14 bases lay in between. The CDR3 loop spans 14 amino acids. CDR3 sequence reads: CASSWRGGATEAFF. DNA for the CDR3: TGTGCCAGCAGCTGGCGGGGAGGGGCGACTGAAGCTTTCTTT.

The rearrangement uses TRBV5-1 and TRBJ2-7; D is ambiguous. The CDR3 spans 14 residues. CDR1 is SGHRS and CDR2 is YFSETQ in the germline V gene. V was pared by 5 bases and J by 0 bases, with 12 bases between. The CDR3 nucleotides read TGCGCCAGCAGGGAGCGCATAAGCTCCTACGAGCAGTACTTC. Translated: CASRERISSYEQYF.

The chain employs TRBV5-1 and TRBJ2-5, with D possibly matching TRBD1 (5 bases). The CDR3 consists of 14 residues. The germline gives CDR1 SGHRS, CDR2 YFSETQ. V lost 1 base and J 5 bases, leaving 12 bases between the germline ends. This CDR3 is CASSLQTGGETQYF. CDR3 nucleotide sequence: TGCGCCAGCAGCTTGCAAACAGGCGGTGAGACCCAGTACTTC. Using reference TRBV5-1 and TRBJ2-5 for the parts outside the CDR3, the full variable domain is KAGVTQTPRYLIKTRGQQVTLSCSPISGHRSVSWYQQTPGQGLQFLFEYFSETQRNKGNFPGRFSGRQFSNSRSEMNVSTLELGDSALYLCASSLQTGGETQYFGPGTRLLVL.

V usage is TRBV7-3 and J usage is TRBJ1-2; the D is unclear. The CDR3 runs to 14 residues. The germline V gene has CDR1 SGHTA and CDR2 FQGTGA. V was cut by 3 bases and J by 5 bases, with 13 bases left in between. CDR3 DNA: TGTGCCAGCAGCTTGGGTTCGGCGGTTTATGGCTACACCTTC. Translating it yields CASSLGSAVYGYTF. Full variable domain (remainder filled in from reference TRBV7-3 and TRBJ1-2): GAGVSQTPSNKVTEKGKYVELRCDPISGHTALYWYRQSLGQGPEFLIYFQGTGAADDSGLPNDRFFAVRPEGSVSTLKIQRTERGDSAVYLCASSLGSAVYGYTFGSGTRLTVV.

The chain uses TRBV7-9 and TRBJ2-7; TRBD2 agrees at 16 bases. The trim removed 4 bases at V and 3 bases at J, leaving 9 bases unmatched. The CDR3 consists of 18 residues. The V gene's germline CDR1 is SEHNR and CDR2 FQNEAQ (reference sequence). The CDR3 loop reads CASSSPPGTSGGVYEQYF. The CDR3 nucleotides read TGTGCCAGCAGCTCACCTCCCGGGACTAGCGGGGGGGTCTACGAGCAGTACTTC.

The CDR3 is CASRFARPNYGYTF. CDR3 nucleotide sequence: TGTGCCAGCAGATTCGCCAGGCCTAACTATGGCTACACCTTC. The chain joins TRBV2 to TRBJ1-2, with D unresolved. Germline-derived CDR1 and CDR2 are SNHLY and FYNNEI. V was shortened by 6 bases and J by 0 bases, with 11 bases between the two germline ends. This CDR3 contains 14 residues.